Each of the 25 T cell receptor beta chains below was sequenced from the same sample in a study of blood T cell repertoires in COVID-19. Sequenced by immunoSEQ multiplex PCR; TCRdb stores in-frame clones only, minus some. The data hold 200,000 to 250,000 clones, with roughly nine tenths observed a single time. The sequencing sample was made of PBMCs or T cells enriched from blood (not recorded which). These TCRs come from a woman aged 18-30 years in a cohort exposed to, infected with or recovered from COVID-19 (not recorded which).

The V call is TRBV7-2, the J call TRBJ2-1; TRBD1 matches at 8 bases. The CDR3 spans 13 residues. Looked up from germline, CDR1 is SGHTA and CDR2 is FQGNSA. V lost 5 bases to trimming and J lost 6 bases; unmatched junction nucleotides: 3. CDR3: CASSADRGNEQFF. The CDR3 DNA sequence: TGTGCCAGCAGCGCAGACAGGGGCAATGAGCAGTTCTTC. Full variable domain (missing parts from reference TRBV7-2 and TRBJ2-1): GAGVSQSPSNKVTEKGKDVELRCDPISGHTALYWYRQSLGQGLEFLIYFQGNSAPDKSGLPSDRFSAERTGGSVSTLTIQRTQQEDSAVYLCASSADRGNEQFFGPGTRLTVL.

The rearrangement joins TRBV2 to TRBJ1-6; no reliable D call. The germline V gene has CDR1 SNHLY and CDR2 FYNNEI. This CDR3 contains 13 residues. Trimming removed 8 bases from V and 0 bases from J, with 5 bases in between. The CDR3 DNA follows: TGTGCCAGCCATCCCTCCTATAATTCACCCCTCCACTTT. Translating gives CASHPSYNSPLHF.

The rearrangement links TRBV3-1 (or the pseudogene TRBV3-2) to TRBJ2-1, with 13 bases identical to TRBD2. The CDR3 is 18 amino acids. The ends lost 4 bases at V and 1 base at J; junction bases unmatched: 7. CDR1 and CDR2 (germline): LGHDT, YNNKEL (reference sequence). CDR3 sequence reads: CASSRRLAGGPSYNEQFF. The CDR3, as DNA: TGTGCCAGCAGCCGCCGACTAGCGGGGGGCCCGTCCTACAATGAGCAGTTCTTC.

The chain's CDR3 is CASTPGQGPATNEKLFF. The CDR3 region has the DNA TGTGCCAGCACCCCCGGACAGGGCCCTGCAACTAATGAAAAACTGTTTTTT. The V gene is TRBV28, the J gene TRBJ1-4; 8 bases map to TRBD1. V was clipped by 7 bases and J by 0 bases; unmatched bases: 10. Germline loops: CDR1 MDHEN, CDR2 SYDVKM. The CDR3 has 17 residues. The entire variable domain, with the rest obtained from reference TRBV28 and TRBJ1-4, is as follows: DVKVTQSSRYLVKRTGEKVFLECVQDMDHENMFWYRQDPGLGLRLIYFSYDVKMKEKGDIPEGYSVSREKKERFSLILESASTNQTSMYLCASTPGQGPATNEKLFFGSGTQLSVL.

This chain joins TRBV4-1 and TRBJ1-6; 8 nucleotides agree with TRBD1. The CDR3 runs 15 residues. V dropped 0 bases and J dropped 14; count of bases not matched to a gene: 9. CDR1 is MGHRA, CDR2 YSYEKL, per germline. As DNA, the CDR3 is TGCGCCAGCAGCCAAGATAGTCAGGGGGCAAGCTCCCTCCACTTT. Translating it yields CASSQDSQGASSLHF.

This clone is a singleton in its sample. The CDR3 protein is CASSLDHRDSYEQYF. Here the CDR3 DNA reads TGTGCCAGCAGCTTAGACCATCGGGACTCCTACGAGCAGTACTTC. The J gene is TRBJ2-7, the V gene TRBV11-2; possible D gene TRBD2, 5 bases. V gave up 0 bases and J gave up 0 bases, with 9 bases separating them. The germline V gene encodes CDR1 SGHAT and CDR2 FQNNGV. The CDR3 runs to 15 residues.

The CDR3 nucleotides are TGTGCCAGCTCGGACCAGATCGAAACAGGGGGCACCTATGGCTACACCTTC. It yields the protein CASSDQIETGGTYGYTF. This chain uses TRBV18 with TRBJ1-2; 9 bases agree with TRBD1. This CDR3 has 17 amino acids. Germline trimming cut 6 bases from V and 4 bases from J; bases unmatched to any gene: 15. Germline CDR1 and CDR2: KGHSH and LQKENI.

The V gene is TRBV3-1 (or the pseudogene TRBV3-2), the J gene TRBJ2-5; tentative D call: TRBD2 (5 bases). This CDR3 has 14 residues. The germline CDR1 and CDR2 sequences are LGHDT and YNNKEL (reference sequence). The V end was cut by 4 bases, the J end by 1 base, with 10 bases between. The CDR3 loop reads CASSLNEGQETQYF. In nucleotides, the CDR3 is TGTGCCAGCAGCCTCAATGAGGGCCAAGAGACCCAGTACTTC.

The chain combines TRBV7-9 with TRBJ2-1, with 12 positions matching TRBD2. The CDR3 extends over 15 amino acids. The J segment lost 8 bases and the V segment lost 7 bases, leaving 9 bases of the junction unmatched. Per germline, CDR1 SEHNR and CDR2 FQNEAQ (reference sequence). This chain's CDR3 is CASNTGTSGLDEQFF. The CDR3 DNA follows: TGTGCCAGCAACACCGGGACTAGCGGGTTGGATGAGCAGTTCTTC.

This sequence joins TRBV28 and TRBJ2-1; tentatively, D is TRBD1 (6 bases). Germline CDR1 and CDR2: MDHEN and SYDVKM. The CDR3 runs to 12 residues. V lost 5 bases to trimming and J lost 10 bases, with 12 bases between them. The CDR3 nucleotides are TGTGCCAGCAGTATGGACAGCGGCGAGCAGTTCTTC. Amino acids: CASSMDSGEQFF.

This sequence joins TRBV19 and TRBJ2-6; D is ambiguous. From germline, CDR1 is LNHDA and CDR2 SQIVND (reference sequence). This CDR3 contains 16 residues. V was shortened by 3 bases and J by 0 bases, with 9 bases between the two germline ends. The CDR3 sequence: CASSMLPSSGANVLTF. The CDR3 DNA is TGTGCCAGTAGTATGCTACCGTCCTCTGGGGCCAACGTCCTGACTTTC.

The genes are TRBV14 and TRBJ2-1, with 8 bases aligning to TRBD2. The V segment lost 1 base and the J segment 7 bases; nucleotides outside the gene matches: 6. The CDR3 is 15 residues long. Germline CDR1 reads SGHDN; CDR2 reads FVKESK. CDR3 region: CASSQAAGVDNEQFF. The CDR3 DNA sequence: TGTGCCAGCAGCCAAGCAGCGGGAGTGGATAATGAGCAGTTCTTC.

CDR3 region: CASSELGGTGELFF. The CDR3 DNA reads TGTGCCAGCAGTGAATTGGGGGGAACCGGGGAGCTGTTTTTT. V and J are TRBV2 and TRBJ2-2, with D possibly TRBD2 on 6 matching bases. From germline, CDR1 is SNHLY and CDR2 FYNNEI. CDR3 length: 14 amino acids. Trimming shortened V by 2 bases and J by 5 bases, and 9 bases separated the two germline ends.

The genes are TRBV7-8 and TRBJ1-5; 9 nucleotides line up with TRBD1. V was pared by 1 base and J by 1 base, with 2 bases of the junction left unmatched. The CDR3 has 16 amino acids. The germline V gene has CDR1 SGHVS and CDR2 FQNEAQ. The CDR3 DNA sequence: TGTGCCAGCAGCTTAGTTGGGACAGGGAGCAATCAGCCCCAGCATTTT. Residues: CASSLVGTGSNQPQHF.

The chain links TRBV21-1 to TRBJ1-1. TRBV21-1 corresponds to a pseudogene. The length of the CDR3 is 13 residues. The CDR3 DNA follows: TGTGCCAGCTCCCGACCGGGGGACACTGAAGCTTTCTTT. It encodes CASSRPGDTEAFF.

Notes on this clone: Its ends do not fully match the called genes, so a read error is possible. The chain has TRBV7-7 and TRBJ2-3; no firm D call. The CDR3 has 15 residues. CDR1 and CDR2 from the germline V gene are SSHAT and FNYEAQ (reference sequence). The DNA of the CDR3 is TGTGCTAGCAGCCCTGCGCTGTCGGGCACAGATACGCAGTATTTT. Its translation: CASSPALSGTDTQYF.

The V gene is TRBV7-3, the J gene TRBJ2-3; 7 nucleotides agree with TRBD1. Unmatched junction bases numbered 3, after V lost 5 bases and J lost 4 bases. Germline assignment: CDR1 SGHTA and CDR2 FQGTGA. The CDR3 runs to 13 residues. This CDR3 reads CASSAGQADTQYF. CDR3 coding DNA: TGTGCCAGCAGCGCCGGACAGGCAGATACGCAGTATTTT.

CDR3 amino acids: CASSVSGQETQYF. The CDR3 bases are TGTGCCAGCAGCGTGTCAGGTCAAGAGACCCAGTACTTC. V usage is TRBV9 and J usage is TRBJ2-5; D unresolved. The CDR3 covers 13 residues. Germline CDR1 reads SGDLS; CDR2 reads YYNGEE. V dropped 2 bases and J dropped 2 bases, with 7 bases sitting between them.

J is TRBJ1-3 and V is TRBV6-1; TRBD1 matches at 7 bases. Germline V gene lookup returns CDR1 MNHNS and CDR2 SASEGT. V trimming: 2 bases; J trimming: 6 bases; junction bases outside the gene matches: 7. The CDR3 loop spans 15 amino acids. The CDR3 protein is CASSEYPGQSNTIYF. The CDR3 nucleotides read TGTGCCAGCAGTGAATATCCGGGACAGTCAAACACCATATATTTT.

The chain couples TRBV6-5 to TRBJ2-2; the D is unclear. Trimming pared 0 bases from V and 3 bases from J, leaving 11 bases between. This CDR3 has 16 amino acids. Germline CDR1 and CDR2: MNHEY and SVGAGI. The CDR3: CASSYSQVSYTGELFF. CDR3 bases: TGTGCCAGCAGTTACTCCCAGGTTTCATACACCGGGGAGCTGTTTTTT.

This sequence joins TRBV5-1 and TRBJ2-7; 12 bases match TRBD1. J lost 7 bases, V lost 3 bases, and 8 bases had no gene match. CDR1 is SGHRS and CDR2 is YFSETQ in the germline V gene. This CDR3 contains 15 residues. The CDR3 DNA reads as TGCGCCAGCAGCTCCCCGGGACAGGGGGCTGAGGAGCAGTACTTC. The encoded protein is CASSSPGQGAEEQYF.

The chain recombines TRBV21-1 with TRBJ1-5; the table's D call, TRBD1, has no DNA check behind it. TRBV21-1 has pseudogene status. The CDR3 totals 19 residues. The CDR3 loop reads CASSKVKGSRDREDQPQHF. CDR3 nucleotide sequence: TGTGCCAGCAGCAAAGTAAAAGGATCCCGGGACAGGGAAGATCAGCCCCAGCATTTT.

The chain links TRBV29-1 to TRBJ2-1; TRBD2 matches 12 bases. The CDR3 is made up of 19 amino acids. The trim removed 0 bases at V and 1 base at J, leaving 10 bases unmatched. CDR1 is SQVTM and CDR2 is ANQGSEA in the germline V gene. This CDR3 reads CSVEDGRTSGIGSYNEQFF. The CDR3 DNA is TGCAGCGTTGAAGATGGCCGGACTAGCGGGATCGGGTCCTACAATGAGCAGTTCTTC.

The V gene is TRBV5-1, the J gene TRBJ2-1; 7 bases map to TRBD2. Trimming at V came to 0 bases and at J to 4 bases, leaving 4 bases not matched to a gene. Germline CDR1 SGHRS, CDR2 YFSETQ. The CDR3 length is 15 residues. CDR3 sequence reads: CASSLDLAVYNEQFF. The CDR3 DNA reads TGCGCCAGCAGCTTGGATCTAGCGGTTTACAATGAGCAGTTCTTC.

The chain combines TRBV18 with TRBJ2-7, with D possibly TRBD2 on 6 matching bases. V was trimmed by 0 bases and J by 4 bases, leaving 16 bases between them. Germline CDR1 is KGHSH and CDR2 is LQKENI. The CDR3 has 16 residues. Here the CDR3 DNA reads TGTGCCAGCTCACCACCGGTATCGGCTAGCGCTTACGAGCAGTACTTC. Amino acid sequence: CASSPPVSASAYEQYF.